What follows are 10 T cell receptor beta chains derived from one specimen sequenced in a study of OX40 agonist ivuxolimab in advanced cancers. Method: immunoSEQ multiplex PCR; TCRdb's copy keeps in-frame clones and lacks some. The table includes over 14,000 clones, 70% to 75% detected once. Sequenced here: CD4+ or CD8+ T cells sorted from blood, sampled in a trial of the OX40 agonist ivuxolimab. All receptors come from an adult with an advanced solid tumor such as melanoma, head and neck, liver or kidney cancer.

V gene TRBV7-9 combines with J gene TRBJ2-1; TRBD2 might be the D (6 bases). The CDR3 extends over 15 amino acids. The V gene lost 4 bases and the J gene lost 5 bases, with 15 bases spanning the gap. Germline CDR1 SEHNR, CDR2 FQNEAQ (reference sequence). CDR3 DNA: TGTGCCAGCAGCTCCCCCGAGGACTACAACAATGAGCAGTTCTTC. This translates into CASSSPEDYNNEQFF.

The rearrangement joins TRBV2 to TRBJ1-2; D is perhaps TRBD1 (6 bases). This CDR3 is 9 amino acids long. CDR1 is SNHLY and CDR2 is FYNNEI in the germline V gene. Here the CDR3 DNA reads TGTACAAGGGGGGGTGGCTACACCTTC. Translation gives CTRGGGYTF.

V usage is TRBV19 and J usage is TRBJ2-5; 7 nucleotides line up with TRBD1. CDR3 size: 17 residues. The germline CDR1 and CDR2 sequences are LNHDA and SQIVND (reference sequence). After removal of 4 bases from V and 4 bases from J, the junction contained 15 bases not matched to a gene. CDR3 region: CASSTSRQGLGGETQYF. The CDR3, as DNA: TGTGCCAGTAGTACCTCCCGACAGGGTCTTGGTGGAGAGACCCAGTACTTC. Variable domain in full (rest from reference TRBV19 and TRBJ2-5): DGGITQSPKYLFRKEGQNVTLSCEQNLNHDAMYWYRQDPGQGLRLIYYSQIVNDFQKGDIAEGYSVSREKKESFPLTVTSAQKNPTAFYLCASSTSRQGLGGETQYFGPGTRLLVL.

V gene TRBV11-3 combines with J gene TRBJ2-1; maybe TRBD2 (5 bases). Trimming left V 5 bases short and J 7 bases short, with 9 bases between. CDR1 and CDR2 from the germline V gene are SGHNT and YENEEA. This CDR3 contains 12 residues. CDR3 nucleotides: TGTGCCAGCAGCCAGACTATGAATGAGCAGTTCTTC. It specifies CASSQTMNEQFF.

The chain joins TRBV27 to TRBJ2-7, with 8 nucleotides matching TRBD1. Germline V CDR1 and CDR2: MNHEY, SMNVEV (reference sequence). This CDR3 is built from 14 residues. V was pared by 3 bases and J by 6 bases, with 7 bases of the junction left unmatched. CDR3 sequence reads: CASSFGTGVAEQYF. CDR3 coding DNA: TGTGCCAGCAGTTTCGGGACAGGTGTGGCCGAGCAGTACTTC.

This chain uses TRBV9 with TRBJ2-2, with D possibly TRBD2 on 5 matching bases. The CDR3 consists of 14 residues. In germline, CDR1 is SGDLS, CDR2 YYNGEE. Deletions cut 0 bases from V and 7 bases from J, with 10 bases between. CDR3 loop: CASSVEGADGELFF. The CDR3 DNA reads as TGTGCCAGCAGCGTAGAGGGAGCAGACGGGGAGCTGTTTTTT.

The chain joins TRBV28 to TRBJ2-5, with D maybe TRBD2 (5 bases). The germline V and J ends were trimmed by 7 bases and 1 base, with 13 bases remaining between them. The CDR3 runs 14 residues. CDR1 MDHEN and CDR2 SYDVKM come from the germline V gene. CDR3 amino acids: CASTTSGPQETQYF. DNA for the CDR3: TGTGCCAGCACGACCAGCGGACCCCAAGAGACCCAGTACTTC.

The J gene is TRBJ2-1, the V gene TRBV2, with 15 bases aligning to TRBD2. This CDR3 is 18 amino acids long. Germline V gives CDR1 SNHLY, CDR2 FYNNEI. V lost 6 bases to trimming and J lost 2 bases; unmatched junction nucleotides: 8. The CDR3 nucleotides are TGTGCCAGCAGCACCGGGACTAGCGGGAGGTTGGCCTACAATGAGCAGTTCTTC. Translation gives CASSTGTSGRLAYNEQFF.

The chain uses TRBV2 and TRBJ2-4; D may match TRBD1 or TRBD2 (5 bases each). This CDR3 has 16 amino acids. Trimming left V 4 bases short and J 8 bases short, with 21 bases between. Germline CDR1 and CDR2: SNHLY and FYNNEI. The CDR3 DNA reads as TGTGCCAGCAGTGGCATTCAGGGAGTCGAGGGTTACATTCAGTACTTC. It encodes CASSGIQGVEGYIQYF.

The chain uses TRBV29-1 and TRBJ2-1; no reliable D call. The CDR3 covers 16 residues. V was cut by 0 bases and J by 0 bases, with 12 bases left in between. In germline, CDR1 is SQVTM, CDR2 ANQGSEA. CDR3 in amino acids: CSVEDPQRSSYNEQFF. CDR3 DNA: TGCAGCGTTGAAGATCCCCAGAGGAGCTCCTACAATGAGCAGTTCTTC.